These 2 T cell receptor beta chains originate from one sample sequenced in a study of blood T cell repertoires in COVID-19. Profiled with immunoSEQ multiplex PCR; TCRdb holds only in-frame clones, not every one. The data show roughly 250,000 clones, around 87% seen once. The sample was PBMCs or T cells enriched from blood (not recorded which). Receptors originate from a woman between 45 and 65 years old who had recovered from COVID-19.

The rearrangement links TRBV5-4 to TRBJ2-7; 7 nucleotides align to TRBD2. In germline, CDR1 is SGHNT, CDR2 YYREEE (reference sequence). This CDR3 region has 14 residues. The V gene end was trimmed by 4 bases and the J gene end by 1 base; junction bases not matched to a gene: 5. CDR3: CASSRDYISYEQYF. The CDR3 nucleotides are TGTGCCAGCAGCCGGGACTATATATCCTACGAGCAGTACTTC.

This chain links TRBV25-1 with TRBJ1-3; a weak D match, TRBD1 (5 bases). Germline CDR1 MGHDK, CDR2 SYGVNS. Trimming stripped 3 bases from V and 1 base from J, with 7 bases between. The CDR3 contains 14 residues. The DNA of the CDR3 is TGTGCCAGCAGTGACCCAGGGTCTGGAAACACCATATATTTT. Residues: CASSDPGSGNTIYF. The whole variable domain, filled in from reference TRBV25-1 and TRBJ1-3, reads EADIYQTPRYLVIGTGKKITLECSQTMGHDKMYWYQQDPGMELHLIHYSYGVNSTEKGDLSSESTVSRIRTEHFPLTLESARPSHTSQYLCASSDPGSGNTIYFGEGSWLTVV.